Listed below are T cell receptor beta chains from one sample, sequenced in a study of T cell responses to AZD1222 COVID-19 vaccine. The method was immunoSEQ multiplex PCR; TCRdb's version includes in-frame clones alone and lacks a portion of them. The repertoire consists of some 150,000 clones, with around nine tenths occurring once and the leading ten covering 5%. The sample consisted of peripheral blood, taken on day 0 of AZD1222 vaccination. These receptors all come from an adult in good health. The CDR3 runs from the conserved cysteine through the conserved F or W. D genes are given only for firm matches. Some rows have no size entry. The others give once, few or many, or a class for an expanded clone.

clone_size d_call j_call v_call cdr3_aa cdr3_nt
once TRBD2 TRBJ2-1 TRBV27 CASRDGRAHNEQFF TGTGCCAGCAGAGACGGGAGGGCCCACAATGAGCAGTTCTTC
- TRBD2 TRBJ2-3 TRBV4-1 CASSRGGTSFLPSRTDTQYF TGCGCCAGCAGCCGGGGCGGGACTAGCTTCCTCCCTTCTCGCACAGATACGCAGTATTTT
- TRBD1 TRBJ1-2 TRBV4-2 CASSRPIVGQDYGYTF TGTGCCAGCAGCCGGCCAATCGTAGGACAGGACTATGGCTACACCTTC
- - TRBJ2-2 TRBV9 CASSTLTGELFF TGTGCCAGCAGCACTCTTACCGGGGAGCTGTTTTTT
- TRBD1 TRBJ2-2 TRBV10-3 CAISGQGTGELFF TGTGCCATCAGTGGACAGGGCACCGGGGAGCTGTTTTTT
- TRBD1 TRBJ2-7 TRBV19 CASGQGTSYEQYF TGTGCCAGTGGACAGGGGACCTCCTACGAGCAGTACTTC
- TRBD2 TRBJ2-1 TRBV4-3 CASSQAPASGRGITPNYNEQFF TGCGCCAGCAGCCAAGCCCCGGCTAGCGGGAGGGGGATCACACCAAACTACAATGAGCAGTTCTTC
- - TRBJ2-7 TRBV28 CASSFPLSGDEQYF TGTGCCAGCAGTTTCCCCTTGTCAGGGGATGAGCAGTACTTC
- TRBD1 TRBJ1-6 TRBV7-9 CASSFTGTVNSPLHF TGTGCCAGCAGCTTCACCGGGACAGTGAATTCACCCCTCCACTTT
- - TRBJ2-7 TRBV4-3 CASSQAAAVGGTYSYEQYF TGCGCCAGCAGCCAAGCGGCGGCGGTCGGCGGGACCTATTCCTACGAGCAGTACTTC
- - TRBJ1-2 TRBV28 CASSTGRYGYTF TGTGCCAGCAGTACAGGAAGATATGGCTACACCTTC
- TRBD2 TRBJ2-3 TRBV11-3 CASSPGGDLTQYF TGTGCCAGTTCCCCGGGGGGGGATCTTACGCAGTATTTT
- - TRBJ1-4 TRBV11-2 CASSSPGGEKLFF TGTGCCAGCAGCTCACCTGGTGGTGAAAAACTGTTTTTT
- - TRBJ1-6 TRBV28 CASSTPGLGVNSPLHF TGTGCCAGCAGTACCCCAGGGTTAGGAGTAAATTCACCCCTCCACTTT
- TRBD1 TRBJ2-2 TRBV7-3 CASSKTGGRTGELFF TGTGCCAGCAGCAAGACAGGGGGTAGGACCGGGGAGCTGTTTTTT
- - TRBJ2-3 TRBV7-8 CASSLNPLGRDTQYF TGTGCCAGCAGCCTCAACCCACTGGGACGGGATACGCAGTATTTT
- - TRBJ2-7 TRBV3-1/TRBV3-2 CASSPLGSYEQYF TGTGCCAGCAGCCCCCTGGGTAGTTACGAGCAGTACTTC
- - TRBJ2-1 TRBV13 CASSFSAVNSYNEQFF TGTGCCAGCAGCTTTTCAGCGGTGAACTCCTACAATGAGCAGTTCTTC
- - TRBJ1-2 TRBV9 CASSVAPLGYLSTF TGTGCCAGCAGCGTAGCGCCGCTCGGGTATCTCTCTACCTTC
- - TRBJ2-5 TRBV5-6 CASSQGGGETQYF TGTGCCAGCAGCCAGGGAGGGGGAGAGACCCAGTACTTC
- - TRBJ2-7 TRBV12-3/TRBV12-4 CASSLGSAYEQYF TGTGCCAGCAGTTTGGGAAGCGCCTACGAGCAGTACTTC
- - TRBJ2-7 TRBV15 CATSSGPGWYEQYF TGTGCCACCAGCAGCGGCCCAGGTTGGTACGAGCAGTACTTC
- TRBD1 TRBJ2-2 TRBV6-5 CASIVTGGAGELFF TGTGCCAGCATTGTGACAGGGGGTGCCGGGGAGCTGTTTTTT
- TRBD2 TRBJ2-1 TRBV13 CASSSRDGTSGKFLEQFF TGTGCCAGCAGCTCCCGCGACGGGACTAGCGGTAAATTCCTCGAGCAGTTCTTC
- TRBD1 TRBJ1-3 TRBV28 CASRSPGTGLVNTIYF TGTGCCAGCAGATCCCCCGGGACAGGGCTGGTAAACACCATATATTTT
- TRBD1 TRBJ2-7 TRBV18 CAGGQSSYEQYF TGTGCCGGGGGACAGAGCTCCTACGAGCAGTACTTC
- TRBD2 TRBJ2-5 TRBV19 CASSRFSGGGETQYF TGTGCCAGTAGTAGATTCAGCGGGGGGGGAGAGACCCAGTACTTC
once TRBD1 TRBJ2-5 TRBV5-5 CASSSGQGAFGTQYF TGTGCCAGCAGCTCGGGACAGGGGGCCTTTGGGACCCAGTACTTC
few TRBD1 TRBJ1-6 TRBV30 CACGQGARSPLHF TGTGCCTGTGGACAGGGGGCTAGGTCACCCCTCCACTTT
- - TRBJ2-1 TRBV4-3 CASSQDPDNWGDNEQFF TGCGCCAGCAGCCAAGATCCAGACAACTGGGGGGACAATGAGCAGTTCTTC
- - TRBJ1-5 TRBV27 CASRPGSHQPQHF TGTGCCAGCAGGCCAGGTAGTCATCAGCCCCAGCATTTT
- - TRBJ2-2 TRBV18 CASSASTGELFF TGTGCCAGCTCAGCTAGCACCGGGGAGCTGTTTTTT
- - TRBJ1-5 TRBV14 CASSQGWDQPQHF TGTGCCAGCAGCCAAGGTTGGGATCAGCCCCAGCATTTT
- - TRBJ1-4 TRBV2 CASSRSTNEKLFF TGTGCCAGCAGCAGGTCGACTAATGAAAAACTGTTTTTT
- TRBD1 TRBJ2-2 TRBV7-2 CASSVQGAGELFF TGTGCCAGCAGCGTACAGGGGGCCGGGGAGCTGTTTTTT
- TRBD2 TRBJ2-1 TRBV9 CASSVAFSGDSEQFF TGTGCCAGCAGCGTAGCATTCAGCGGGGATAGTGAGCAGTTCTTC
- - TRBJ1-4 TRBV10-1 CASSGQKNEKLFF TGCGCCAGCAGTGGACAGAAGAATGAAAAACTGTTTTTT
- - TRBJ1-1 TRBV28 CASSLTTGLEAFF TGTGCCAGCAGTTTAACAACAGGACTTGAAGCTTTCTTT
- TRBD1 TRBJ2-2 TRBV4-3 CASSQDWVGGGTGELFF TGCGCCAGCAGCCAAGATTGGGTAGGGGGCGGGACCGGGGAGCTGTTTTTT
- - TRBJ2-7 TRBV28 CASSWRAGAYEQYF TGTGCCAGCAGTTGGAGGGCCGGGGCCTACGAGCAGTACTTC
- - TRBJ2-1 TRBV7-9 CASSLRVSYNEQFF TGTGCCAGCAGCTTAAGAGTCTCCTACAATGAGCAGTTCTTC
once TRBD1 TRBJ1-1 TRBV11-3 CASSLDAGTGEAFF TGTGCCAGCAGCCTAGACGCAGGGACAGGTGAAGCTTTCTTT
- - TRBJ2-1 TRBV14 CASSHGTGVYNEQFF TGTGCCAGCAGCCACGGGACCGGGGTATACAATGAGCAGTTCTTC
- TRBD1 TRBJ2-7 TRBV5-1 CASSFDRGLYEQYF TGCGCCAGCAGCTTCGACAGGGGGCTCTACGAGCAGTACTTC
- - TRBJ2-7 TRBV6-2/TRBV6-3 CASSYGSGTDYEQYF TGTGCCAGCAGTTATGGTTCGGGGACTGACTACGAGCAGTACTTC
- - TRBJ2-5 TRBV15 CATSSLRGETQYF TGTGCCACCAGCTCCCTTAGGGGAGAGACCCAGTACTTC
once TRBD2 TRBJ2-1 TRBV4-1 CASSLLLAAKGGNEQFF TGCGCCAGCAGCCTCCTACTAGCGGCTAAGGGGGGGAATGAGCAGTTCTTC
- - TRBJ1-2 TRBV12-3/TRBV12-4 CASSLTPNYGYTF TGTGCCAGCAGTTTAACACCTAACTATGGCTACACCTTC
- - TRBJ2-5 TRBV27 CASSFAVSGQETQYF TGTGCCAGCAGTTTCGCGGTGTCGGGCCAAGAGACCCAGTACTTC
- TRBD2 TRBJ2-7 TRBV4-1 CASSQDPLLGLGANYEQYF TGCGCCAGCAGCCAAGATCCCCTATTAGGACTAGGAGCAAACTACGAGCAGTACTTC
- - TRBJ1-1 TRBV12-3/TRBV12-4 CASSSRRHTEAFF TGTGCCAGCAGTTCCCGCCGTCACACTGAAGCTTTCTTT
- - TRBJ2-2 TRBV7-9 CASSKGGTNTGELFF TGTGCCAGCAGCAAGGGGGGCACGAACACCGGGGAGCTGTTTTTT
once - TRBJ1-1 TRBV5-1 CASSLGGTVNTEAFF TGCGCCAGCAGCTTAGGGGGGACGGTGAACACTGAAGCTTTCTTT
once - TRBJ1-3 TRBV28 CASSGSPAGNTIYF TGTGCCAGCAGTGGATCACCTGCTGGAAACACCATATATTTT
- - TRBJ1-1 TRBV7-2 CASSFGWFSTEAFF TGTGCCAGCAGCTTCGGGTGGTTCTCCACTGAAGCTTTCTTT
- - TRBJ1-5 TRBV14 CASSKRWSRGQAAIQPQHF TGTGCCAGCAGCAAAAGATGGAGTAGAGGGCAGGCCGCAATCCAGCCCCAGCATTTT
- - TRBJ1-3 TRBV4-2 CASSQGGLLGSGNTIYF TGTGCCAGCAGCCAAGGGGGACTACTGGGCTCTGGAAACACCATATATTTT